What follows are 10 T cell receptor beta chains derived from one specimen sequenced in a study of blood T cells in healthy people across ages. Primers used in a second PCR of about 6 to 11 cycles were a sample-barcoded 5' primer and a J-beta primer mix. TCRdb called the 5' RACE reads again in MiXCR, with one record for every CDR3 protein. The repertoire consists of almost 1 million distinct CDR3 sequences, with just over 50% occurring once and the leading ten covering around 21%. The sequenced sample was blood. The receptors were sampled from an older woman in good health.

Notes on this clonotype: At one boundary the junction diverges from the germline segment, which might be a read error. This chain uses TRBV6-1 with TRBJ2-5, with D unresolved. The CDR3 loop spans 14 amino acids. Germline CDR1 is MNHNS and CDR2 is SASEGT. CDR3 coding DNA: TGTGCCAGCGGTGATCCAGTTCCTCGGGAGACCCAGTACTTC. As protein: CASGDPVPRETQYF.

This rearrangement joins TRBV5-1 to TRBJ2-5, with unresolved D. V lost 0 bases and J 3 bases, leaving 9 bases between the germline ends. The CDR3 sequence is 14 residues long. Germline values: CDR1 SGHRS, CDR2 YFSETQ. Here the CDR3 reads CASSLVPVEETQYF. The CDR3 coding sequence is TGCGCCAGCAGCTTGGTGCCAGTCGAAGAGACCCAGTACTTC.

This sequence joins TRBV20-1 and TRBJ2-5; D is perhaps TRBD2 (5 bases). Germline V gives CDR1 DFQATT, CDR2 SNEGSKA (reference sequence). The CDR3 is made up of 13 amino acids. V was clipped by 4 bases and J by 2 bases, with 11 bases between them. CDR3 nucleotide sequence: TGCAGTGCTATAGGAGGACGGCAAGAGACCCAGTACTTC. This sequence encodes CSAIGGRQETQYF.

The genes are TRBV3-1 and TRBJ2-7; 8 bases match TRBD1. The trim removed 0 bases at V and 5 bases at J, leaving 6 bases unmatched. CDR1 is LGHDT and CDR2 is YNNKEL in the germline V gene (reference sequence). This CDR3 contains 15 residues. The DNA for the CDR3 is TGTGCCAGCAGCCAAGATTGGGGCAGGGGGCACGAGCAGTACTTC. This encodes CASSQDWGRGHEQYF.

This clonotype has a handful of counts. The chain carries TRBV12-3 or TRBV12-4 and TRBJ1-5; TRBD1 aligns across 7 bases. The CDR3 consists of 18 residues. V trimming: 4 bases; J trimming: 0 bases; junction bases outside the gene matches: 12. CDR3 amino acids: CASSWRQGIADSNQPQHF. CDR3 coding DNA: TGTGCCAGCAGTTGGAGACAGGGTATAGCGGATAGCAATCAGCCCCAGCATTTT.

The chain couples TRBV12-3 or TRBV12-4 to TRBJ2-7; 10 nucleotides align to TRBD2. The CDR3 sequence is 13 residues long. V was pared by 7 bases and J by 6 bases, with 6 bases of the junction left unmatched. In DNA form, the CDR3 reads TGTGCCAGCAAAGCGGGAGGGCCGGGCGAGCAGTACTTC. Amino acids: CASKAGGPGEQYF.

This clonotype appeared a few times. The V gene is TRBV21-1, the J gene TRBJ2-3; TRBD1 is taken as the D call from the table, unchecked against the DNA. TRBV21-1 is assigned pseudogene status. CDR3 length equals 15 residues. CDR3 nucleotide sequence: TGTGCCAGCCCTTATGGCAGGGAAAGCACAGATACGCAGTATTTT. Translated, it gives CASPYGRESTDTQYF.

The CDR3: CANRQNTGELFF. CDR3 bases: TGTGCCAACCGCCAGAACACCGGGGAGCTGTTTTTT. This chain uses TRBV28 with TRBJ2-2; D not certain. Trimming cost V 10 bases and J 1 base, with 7 bases left between them. The CDR3 is 12 amino acids. CDR1 is MDHEN and CDR2 is SYDVKM in the germline V gene.

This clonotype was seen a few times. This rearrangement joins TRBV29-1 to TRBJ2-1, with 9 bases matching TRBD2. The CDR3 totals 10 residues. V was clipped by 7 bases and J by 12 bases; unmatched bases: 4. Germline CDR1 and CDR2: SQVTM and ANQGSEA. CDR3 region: CSGGTSMQFF. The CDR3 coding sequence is TGCAGCGGGGGGACTAGCATGCAGTTCTTC.

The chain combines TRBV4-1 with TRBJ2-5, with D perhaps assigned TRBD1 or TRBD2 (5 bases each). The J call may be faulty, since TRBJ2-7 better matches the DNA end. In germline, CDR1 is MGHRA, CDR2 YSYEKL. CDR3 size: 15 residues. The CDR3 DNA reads TGCGCCAGCAGCCAAGGGTGGGGGATTGTCGACGAGCAGTACTTC. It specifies CASSQGWGIVDEQYF.